These 15 T cell receptor beta chains were all obtained from the same sample, sequenced in a study of shared clonotypes between healthy human individuals. Sequencing was performed with immunoSEQ multiplex PCR; in TCRdb, only in-frame clones are kept and a portion is missing. The table shows millions of clones, with around nine tenths occurring only once. The sample taken for sequencing was naive CD4+ T cells sorted from blood. Subset indicated: CD45RA+ positively selected. The receptors shown here come from a man aged 18 to 30 in good health.

The chain carries TRBV9 and TRBJ2-7; 8 nucleotides align to TRBD1. The junction had 5 bases not matched to a gene; V was cut back by 6 bases and J by 0 bases. This CDR3 has 14 amino acids. CDR1 and CDR2 from the germline V gene are SGDLS and YYNGEE. As DNA, the CDR3 is TGTGCCAGCAACCGACAGGGGATCTCCTACGAGCAGTACTTC. It is translated as CASNRQGISYEQYF.

The V gene is TRBV7-2, the J gene TRBJ2-6; D is uncertain. The germline V and J ends were trimmed by 4 bases and 0 bases, with 4 bases remaining between them. The CDR3 spans 14 residues. From germline, CDR1 is SGHTA and CDR2 FQGNSA. For the CDR3, the DNA is TGTGCCAGCAGCTACCCCTCTGGGGCCAACGTCCTGACTTTC. It yields the protein CASSYPSGANVLTF.

This chain connects TRBV27 to TRBJ1-2; TRBD1 might be the D (6 bases). The CDR3 is made up of 15 amino acids. Germline V CDR1 and CDR2: MNHEY, SMNVEV (reference sequence). V was clipped by 5 bases and J by 0 bases, with 13 bases between them. The CDR3 bases are TGTGCCAGCAGTCGAATGGACAGATCTAACTATGGCTACACCTTC. It specifies CASSRMDRSNYGYTF.

This clone was seen more than once but under ten times. This rearrangement joins TRBV19 to TRBJ1-1; 9 bases fit TRBD1. This CDR3 has 14 residues. Germline V gene lookup returns CDR1 LNHDA and CDR2 SQIVND (reference sequence). V was clipped by 6 bases and J by 5 bases; unmatched bases: 7. As DNA, the CDR3 is TGTGCCAGTAGCCCGCCGGGACAGGGAACTGAAGCTTTCTTT. Translation: CASSPPGQGTEAFF.

V gene TRBV5-1 combines with J gene TRBJ2-3; tentatively, D is TRBD1 (6 bases). The ends were cut back, 4 bases at V and 1 base at J, with 19 bases in the middle. Germline V gene lookup returns CDR1 SGHRS and CDR2 YFSETQ. The CDR3 runs to 17 residues. CDR3 protein: CASSPTSGQTRTDTQYF. CDR3 nucleotide sequence: TGCGCCAGCAGCCCTACTTCCGGACAGACACGCACAGATACGCAGTATTTT.

The chain has TRBV6-5 and TRBJ1-4; D call uncertain. The germline V and J ends were trimmed by 4 bases and 0 bases, with 9 bases remaining between them. This CDR3 spans 15 amino acids. Germline CDR1 reads MNHEY; CDR2 reads SVGAGI. The CDR3 DNA reads TGTGCCAGCAGTTTGCGGCCCGCAACTAATGAAAAACTGTTTTTT. This translates into CASSLRPATNEKLFF.

This chain's CDR3 is CASNSLRYSGANVLTF. The CDR3 DNA follows: TGCGCCAGCAATAGTCTGAGGTACTCTGGGGCCAACGTCCTGACTTTC. The chain carries TRBV23-1 and TRBJ2-6; D ambiguous. TRBV23-1 is classed as an ORF, of uncertain function. The length of the CDR3 is 16 residues. The germline V and J ends were trimmed by 7 bases and 0 bases, with 13 bases remaining between them.

This chain uses TRBV19 with TRBJ2-2; 7 nucleotides agree with TRBD1. J gave up 0 bases and V 6 bases, and 4 bases lay outside the gene matches. The V gene's germline CDR1 is LNHDA and CDR2 SQIVND (reference sequence). The CDR3 has 15 amino acids. The CDR3 loop is CASRSDRANTGELFF. The CDR3 DNA reads TGTGCCAGTAGATCTGACAGGGCGAACACCGGGGAGCTGTTTTTT.

This chain uses TRBV25-1 with TRBJ2-7; weak D call: TRBD1 (6 bases). V was clipped by 6 bases and J by 5 bases, with 14 bases between them. This CDR3 contains 13 residues. Germline V CDR1 and CDR2: MGHDK, SYGVNS. The CDR3 sequence is CASRGASSDEQYF. CDR3 nucleotides: TGTGCCAGCAGGGGGGCCAGTAGCGACGAGCAGTACTTC.

The chain carries TRBV25-1 and TRBJ2-2, with 9 bases fitting TRBD2. The CDR3 runs to 15 residues. The germline V gene encodes CDR1 MGHDK and CDR2 SYGVNS. Trimming at V came to 1 base and at J to 4 bases, leaving 1 base not matched to a gene. The CDR3 spells CASSELLAGTGELFF. In DNA, the CDR3 is TGTGCCAGCAGTGAATTACTAGCGGGCACCGGGGAGCTGTTTTTT.

This chain links TRBV19 with TRBJ1-6, with 9 bases matching TRBD1. From germline, CDR1 is LNHDA and CDR2 SQIVND (reference sequence). The CDR3 has 15 residues. Trimming cost V 3 bases and J 7 bases; bases outside gene matches: 4. CDR3 in amino acids: CASSISDRGNSPLHF. The DNA for the CDR3 is TGTGCCAGTAGTATTTCGGACAGGGGAAATTCACCCCTCCACTTT. The whole variable domain, filled in from reference TRBV19 and TRBJ1-6, reads DGGITQSPKYLFRKEGQNVTLSCEQNLNHDAMYWYRQDPGQGLRLIYYSQIVNDFQKGDIAEGYSVSREKKESFPLTVTSAQKNPTAFYLCASSISDRGNSPLHFGNGTRLTVT.

On this clone itself: Other DNA sequences in the sample encode the same CDR3. The chain carries TRBV7-2 and TRBJ1-3; 7 bases match TRBD1. Germline CDR1 SGHTA, CDR2 FQGNSA. The CDR3 length is 15 residues. Unmatched junction bases numbered 0, after V lost 1 base and J lost 0 bases. This chain's CDR3 is CASSLDRGSGNTIYF. CDR3 bases: TGTGCCAGCAGCTTAGACAGGGGCTCTGGAAACACCATATATTTT. Drawing the rest from reference TRBV7-2 and TRBJ1-3, the complete variable domain is GAGVSQSPSNKVTEKGKDVELRCDPISGHTALYWYRQSLGQGLEFLIYFQGNSAPDKSGLPSDRFSAERTGGSVSTLTIQRTQQEDSAVYLCASSLDRGSGNTIYFGEGSWLTVV.

The rearrangement joins TRBV18 to TRBJ2-7; TRBD1 or TRBD2 may be the D gene (6 bases each). The germline gives CDR1 KGHSH, CDR2 LQKENI. The CDR3 spans 15 residues. V was trimmed by 3 bases and J by 5 bases, leaving 17 bases between them. CDR3: CASSPPGVGGNEQYF. Here the CDR3 DNA reads TGTGCCAGCTCACCGCCGGGGGTAGGGGGGAACGAGCAGTACTTC.

V and J are TRBV7-2 and TRBJ2-2; 7 positions match TRBD1. This CDR3 region has 18 residues. V lost 1 base and J lost 0; bases outside the gene matches: 8. Germline CDR1 is SGHTA and CDR2 is FQGNSA. In DNA, the CDR3 is TGTGCCAGCAGCTTAGTGGTAGGCCAGGGGGCGAACACCGGGGAGCTGTTTTTT. Residues: CASSLVVGQGANTGELFF.

V usage is TRBV6-5 and J usage is TRBJ2-7, with 12 bases identical to TRBD1. Germline lookup yields CDR1 MNHEY and CDR2 SVGAGI. V lost 7 bases, J lost 7 bases, and 8 bases stayed unmatched. The CDR3 contains 14 residues. CDR3 DNA: TGTGCCAGCAACCGGGACAGGGGGCTTGGGGAGCAGTACTTC. Translating gives CASNRDRGLGEQYF.